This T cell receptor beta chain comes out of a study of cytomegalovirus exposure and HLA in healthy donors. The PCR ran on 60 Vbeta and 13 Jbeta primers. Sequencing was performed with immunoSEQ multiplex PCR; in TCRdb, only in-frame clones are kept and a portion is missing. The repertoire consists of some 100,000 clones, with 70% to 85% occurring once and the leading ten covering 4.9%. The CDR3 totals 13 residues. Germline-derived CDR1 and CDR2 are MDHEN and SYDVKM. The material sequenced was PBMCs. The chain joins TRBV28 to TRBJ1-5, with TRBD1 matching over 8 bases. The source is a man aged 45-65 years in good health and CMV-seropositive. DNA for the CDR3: TGTGCTTCGGCGGGACAGGAGGTTCAGCCCCAGCATTTT. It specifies CASAGQEVQPQHF.